The rows below give T cell receptor beta chains drawn from one sample of a study of blood T cell repertoires in COVID-19. This table comes from immunoSEQ multiplex PCR, and its TCRdb copy is limited to in-frame clones, with some not included. Found here are under 250,000 clones, roughly 86% of them singletons; the top ten hold around 1.5%. Sequencing used peripheral blood. These receptors were taken from a woman in her sixties or seventies who had recovered from COVID-19. Both conserved end residues are trimmed from each CDR3. A D gene is named only where the DNA matches it firmly.

CDR3aa: ASSQQGGSGETQY; v_gene: TRBV2; j_gene: TRBJ2-5; d_gene: NA
CDR3aa: ASSQDPWGPGNTIY; v_gene: TRBV3-1/TRBV3-2; j_gene: TRBJ1-3; d_gene: NA
CDR3aa: ASSELFTGFSGNTIY; v_gene: TRBV2; j_gene: TRBJ1-3; d_gene: NA
CDR3aa: ASSHSRGRGEQY; v_gene: TRBV6-5; j_gene: TRBJ2-7; d_gene: NA
CDR3aa: ATSGATVTYEQY; v_gene: TRBV15; j_gene: TRBJ2-7; d_gene: NA
CDR3aa: ASRNRGSDEQY; v_gene: TRBV6-5; j_gene: TRBJ2-7; d_gene: TRBD1
CDR3aa: ASSSRTGSDEQY; v_gene: TRBV7-3; j_gene: TRBJ2-7; d_gene: TRBD1
CDR3aa: ASRAGQGANSPLH; v_gene: TRBV6-5; j_gene: TRBJ1-6; d_gene: TRBD1
CDR3aa: ASSLASGRGYEQY; v_gene: TRBV7-2; j_gene: TRBJ2-7; d_gene: NA
CDR3aa: ASSDRGAWGTEAF; v_gene: TRBV6-2/TRBV6-3; j_gene: TRBJ1-1; d_gene: NA
CDR3aa: ASSQPGQGFYGYT; v_gene: TRBV4-3; j_gene: TRBJ1-2; d_gene: TRBD1
CDR3aa: ASSPELAGSTEQF; v_gene: TRBV9; j_gene: TRBJ2-1; d_gene: TRBD2
CDR3aa: ASYRGQGGIDTQY; v_gene: TRBV5-1; j_gene: TRBJ2-3; d_gene: TRBD1
CDR3aa: ASGQTATNEKLF; v_gene: TRBV3-1/TRBV3-2; j_gene: TRBJ1-4; d_gene: NA
CDR3aa: ASSDNRGNGYT; v_gene: TRBV18; j_gene: TRBJ1-2; d_gene: TRBD1
CDR3aa: ASSPRQGDSNQPQH; v_gene: TRBV7-2; j_gene: TRBJ1-5; d_gene: TRBD1
CDR3aa: ASSLGTPDAGELF; v_gene: TRBV7-2; j_gene: TRBJ2-2; d_gene: NA
CDR3aa: ASSLVRGEGNTIY; v_gene: TRBV11-2; j_gene: TRBJ1-3; d_gene: NA
CDR3aa: ASSKESRQVPSYEQY; v_gene: TRBV21-1; j_gene: TRBJ2-7; d_gene: NA
CDR3aa: ASSVEPHQETQY; v_gene: TRBV9; j_gene: TRBJ2-5; d_gene: NA
CDR3aa: ASGTGRSYEQY; v_gene: TRBV2; j_gene: TRBJ2-7; d_gene: NA
CDR3aa: ASRAPGLAGGSSYNEQF; v_gene: TRBV28; j_gene: TRBJ2-1; d_gene: TRBD2
CDR3aa: SASLPQFQETQY; v_gene: TRBV20-1; j_gene: TRBJ2-5; d_gene: NA
CDR3aa: ASSYSLAGTYEQY; v_gene: TRBV6-5; j_gene: TRBJ2-7; d_gene: TRBD2
CDR3aa: ASSFSPGQGVTEAF; v_gene: TRBV5-1; j_gene: TRBJ1-1; d_gene: TRBD1
CDR3aa: ASSESRRQTYEQY; v_gene: TRBV6-1; j_gene: TRBJ2-7; d_gene: NA
CDR3aa: ASRRSTETQY; v_gene: TRBV7-9; j_gene: TRBJ2-5; d_gene: NA
CDR3aa: ASSIRETPNNEQF; v_gene: TRBV19; j_gene: TRBJ2-1; d_gene: NA
CDR3aa: ASSFGTGGYGYT; v_gene: TRBV5-6; j_gene: TRBJ1-2; d_gene: TRBD1
CDR3aa: ASSLGQGIAF; v_gene: TRBV7-3; j_gene: TRBJ1-1; d_gene: TRBD1
CDR3aa: ASSLGGDPHEQY; v_gene: TRBV5-1; j_gene: TRBJ2-7; d_gene: NA
CDR3aa: ASSQDLRGPYEQY; v_gene: TRBV4-1; j_gene: TRBJ2-7; d_gene: NA
CDR3aa: ASSYSGGGEAF; v_gene: TRBV6-2/TRBV6-3; j_gene: TRBJ1-1; d_gene: NA
CDR3aa: ASSEAPEVQPQH; v_gene: TRBV2; j_gene: TRBJ1-5; d_gene: NA
CDR3aa: ASSLERGVGVVSGYT; v_gene: TRBV7-2; j_gene: TRBJ1-2; d_gene: NA
CDR3aa: ASSVMGLVSYNEQF; v_gene: TRBV9; j_gene: TRBJ2-1; d_gene: TRBD2
CDR3aa: ASNLDNANTGELF; v_gene: TRBV2; j_gene: TRBJ2-2; d_gene: NA
CDR3aa: ASSLSAGYEQY; v_gene: TRBV27; j_gene: TRBJ2-7; d_gene: NA
CDR3aa: ASSQGLARDTQY; v_gene: TRBV4-1; j_gene: TRBJ2-3; d_gene: TRBD2
CDR3aa: ASSPLGQGNTEAF; v_gene: TRBV18; j_gene: TRBJ1-1; d_gene: TRBD1
CDR3aa: ASSKVRGFIQPQH; v_gene: TRBV21-1; j_gene: TRBJ1-5; d_gene: NA